This T cell receptor beta chain originates from a study of cytomegalovirus exposure and HLA in healthy donors. The study, taken as a whole, reports: The authors later found HLA-associated TCR beta chains more clonally expanded than equally common others.

This clone was observed a handful of times. Its antigen is not identified. With 1 base clipped from V and 5 bases from J, the junction kept 7 bases outside the gene matches. The CDR3 runs to 17 residues. Germline loops: CDR1 MDHEN, CDR2 SYDVKM. Primers for the PCR totalled 60 Vbeta and 13 Jbeta. This table comes from immunoSEQ multiplex PCR, and its TCRdb copy is limited to in-frame clones, with some not included. The sample contains fewer than 150,000 clones, over 75% of which appear only once. What was sequenced was PBMCs. The V gene is TRBV28, the J gene TRBJ2-1, with 11 bases aligning to TRBD2. The clonotype originates from a male donor in good health and CMV-seronegative. The DNA for the CDR3 is TGTGCCAGCAGTTTATCTGCGCTAGCGGGAGGTAACAATGAGCAGTTCTTC. The encoded protein is CASSLSALAGGNNEQFF.